This T cell receptor (beta chain) was sequenced during a study of beta chain features in type 1 diabetes. Of note for this clone: Its antigen remains unidentified.

The V end was cut by 1 base, the J end by 6 bases, with 11 bases between. Germline V gives CDR1 SGHRS, CDR2 YFSETQ. This CDR3 spans 14 amino acids. Study results and limitations: The study found moderately but significantly shorter TCRB CDR3s in all four CD4+ subsets of Type 1 diabetes patients.

TCRB transcripts that were expressed got sequenced, as all of the isolated RNA had been reverse transcribed. Libraries were prepared by immunoSEQ multiplex PCR; TCRdb keeps only in-frame clonotypes and omits some of them. The sample includes 350,000 to 450,000 clones, roughly 13% of them seen just once. The rearrangement joins TRBV5-1 to TRBJ2-1, with TRBD2 as a possible D gene (5 bases). This TCR was recovered from a woman in her late teens or twenties with type 1 diabetes. Sequenced sample: naive CD4+ T cells from blood. The DNA of the CDR3 is TGCGCCAGCAGCTTGCCTACTAGGTCCAATGAGCAGTTCTTC. It translates to CASSLPTRSNEQFF.